What follows are 10 T cell receptor beta chains derived from one specimen sequenced in a study of identical twins. TCRdb recomputed calls from the 5' RACE reads with MiXCR, one row per CDR3 protein. Of 220,000 or so distinct CDR3 sequences listed, 5.5% to 7% are singletons. These data also formed part of another study, on yellow fever vaccine responses in identical twins.

Sequencing used memory (CD45RO+) T cells sorted from blood. The receptors were gathered from a woman under 30 in good health.

In this sample, this clonotype turned up a few times. This chain uses TRBV3-1 with TRBJ2-1; TRBD2 might be the D (6 bases). Deletions cut 1 base from V and 6 bases from J, with 10 bases between. CDR1 and CDR2 (germline): LGHDT, YNNKEL (reference sequence). The CDR3 consists of 14 residues. This chain's CDR3 is CASSQVMGGNEQFF. The CDR3 DNA is TGTGCCAGCAGCCAAGTAATGGGGGGCAATGAGCAGTTCTTC.

This clonotype was recorded many times. The V gene is TRBV6-1, the J gene TRBJ1-6; D is ambiguous. The CDR3 is made up of 14 amino acids. Germline CDR1 reads MNHNS; CDR2 reads SASEGT. Trimming pared 7 bases from V and 0 bases from J, leaving 7 bases between. CDR3 in amino acids: CASKTSSYNSPLHF. CDR3 bases: TGTGCCAGCAAGACAAGCTCCTATAATTCACCCCTCCACTTT.

This clonotype was recorded many times. The rearrangement uses TRBV5-1 and TRBJ2-2; 10 bases line up with TRBD1. The CDR3 spans 17 residues. The germline V gene has CDR1 SGHRS and CDR2 YFSETQ. The trim removed 4 bases at V and 1 base at J, leaving 7 bases unmatched. The CDR3 loop is CASSLTRTGGNTGELFF. The CDR3 DNA sequence: TGCGCCAGCAGCCTTACACGGACAGGGGGGAACACCGGGGAGCTGTTTTTT. The full variable domain, rest sourced from reference TRBV5-1 and TRBJ2-2, is KAGVTQTPRYLIKTRGQQVTLSCSPISGHRSVSWYQQTPGQGLQFLFEYFSETQRNKGNFPGRFSGRQFSNSRSEMNVSTLELGDSALYLCASSLTRTGGNTGELFFGEGSRLTVL.

This clonotype was detected ten times or more. The genes are TRBV28 and TRBJ2-7; a possible D gene is TRBD2 (6 bases). V lost 2 bases, J lost 0 bases, and 8 bases lay in between. The CDR3 totals 14 residues. Germline V CDR1 and CDR2: MDHEN, SYDVKM. In nucleotides, the CDR3 is TGTGCCAGCAGTTTAGCGGGGCCCTCCTACGAGCAGTACTTC. Translating gives CASSLAGPSYEQYF.

This clonotype was seen ten or more times. The V call is TRBV4-1, the J call TRBJ2-7; tentative D call: TRBD2 (6 bases). The CDR3 has 15 residues. CDR1 is MGHRA and CDR2 is YSYEKL in the germline V gene. Trimming took 3 bases from V and 2 from J, leaving 14 bases between them. The CDR3 is CASSHQEEGPYEQYF. In nucleotides, the CDR3 is TGCGCCAGCAGCCACCAAGAGGAGGGCCCCTACGAGCAGTACTTC.

This rearrangement joins TRBV5-6 to TRBJ2-1, with a possible D match to TRBD1 (5 bases). The V end lost 4 bases, the J end lost 6 bases, and 20 bases lay between the germline ends. This CDR3 spans 16 amino acids. In germline, CDR1 is SGHDT, CDR2 YYEEEE. DNA of the CDR3: TGTGCCAGCAGCGTGGCCCACAGGATTGTTTCCAATGAGCAGTTCTTC. It yields the protein CASSVAHRIVSNEQFF.

This chain joins TRBV15 and TRBJ2-5; TRBD2 aligns across 12 bases. This CDR3 spans 18 amino acids. Germline CDR1 LNHNV, CDR2 YYDKDF (reference sequence). The V and J ends lost 0 bases and 3 bases, in that order; junction bases with no gene match: 8. CDR3 amino acids: CATSRDKLAGGFEETQYF. Here the CDR3 DNA reads TGTGCCACCAGCAGAGATAAGCTAGCGGGAGGGTTTGAAGAGACCCAGTACTTC. Full variable domain (missing parts from reference TRBV15 and TRBJ2-5): DAMVIQNPRYQVTQFGKPVTLSCSQTLNHNVMYWYQQKSSQAPKLLFHYYDKDFNNEADTPDNFQSRRPNTSFCFLDIRSPGLGDTAMYLCATSRDKLAGGFEETQYFGPGTRLLVL.

The chain's CDR3 is CSAREGLAGGLNEQFF. For the CDR3, the DNA is TGCAGTGCTAGAGAGGGACTAGCGGGAGGGCTCAATGAGCAGTTCTTC. V is TRBV20-1 and J is TRBJ2-1, with TRBD2 matching 16 bases. Germline V CDR1 and CDR2: DFQATT, SNEGSKA (reference sequence). CDR3 length: 16 amino acids. Trimming took 0 bases from V and 6 from J; bases not matched to a gene: 2.

A few counts support this clonotype. The chain joins TRBV12-3 or TRBV12-4 to TRBJ2-7, with a possible D match to TRBD1 (5 bases). The CDR3 sequence is 14 residues long. Between the trimmed V and J ends, which lost 7 bases and 3 bases, there was a span of 16 bases. CDR3 residues: CASTPGWGSYEQYF. The CDR3 nucleotides are TGTGCCAGCACGCCAGGGTGGGGTAGCTACGAGCAGTACTTC.

The rearrangement uses TRBV2 and TRBJ2-3, with 10 bases aligning to TRBD2. Trimming at V came to 4 bases and at J to 3 bases, leaving 7 bases not matched to a gene. Germline CDR1 is SNHLY and CDR2 is FYNNEI. CDR3 length: 16 residues. The CDR3 spells CASSARLTSGTDTQYF. CDR3 bases: TGTGCCAGCAGTGCTCGCCTGACTAGCGGGACAGATACGCAGTATTTT.